These 24 T cell receptor beta chains came from one sample sequenced in a study of blood T cell repertoires in COVID-19. Data came from immunoSEQ multiplex PCR; TCRdb stores just in-frame clones and leaves some out. Among a few hundred thousand clones listed, 80% to 90% were seen once. Sequencing was done on a sample of peripheral blood. These receptors were collected from a human donor in a cohort sampled during active COVID-19.

This clone was counted a single time. This rearrangement joins TRBV5-1 to TRBJ2-1, with 11 bases matching TRBD1. This CDR3 spans 14 amino acids. Per the germline V gene, CDR1 is SGHRS and CDR2 is YFSETQ. The junction had 3 bases not matched to a gene; V was cut back by 1 base and J by 9 bases. As DNA, the CDR3 is TGCGCCAGCAGCTTGAGGGGACAGGGGGGTGAGCAGTTCTTC. Its translation is CASSLRGQGGEQFF.

The V and J genes are TRBV6-2 or TRBV6-3 and TRBJ2-1; no clear D. Germline V lookup: CDR1 MNHEY, CDR2 SVGEGT. The ends were cut back, 4 bases at V and 6 bases at J, with 16 bases in the middle. The CDR3 is 15 amino acids. The CDR3 loop is CASSSNRVLPNEQFF. CDR3 nucleotide sequence: TGTGCCAGCAGTTCCAACCGGGTCCTCCCCAATGAGCAGTTCTTC.

V is TRBV7-9 and J is TRBJ2-4, with 8 positions matching TRBD1. The CDR3 is made up of 16 amino acids. Per germline, CDR1 SEHNR and CDR2 FQNEAQ (reference sequence). V shed 5 bases, J shed 1 base, and the junction held 7 bases outside the gene matches. CDR3 residues: CASSRRQGAAKNIQYF. The DNA for the CDR3 is TGTGCCAGCAGCCGGCGCCAGGGGGCGGCCAAAAACATTCAGTACTTC. Full variable domain (remainder filled in from reference TRBV7-9 and TRBJ2-4): DTGVSQNPRHKITKRGQNVTFRCDPISEHNRLYWYRQTLGQGPEFLTYFQNEAQLEKSRLLSDRFSAERPKGSFSTLEIQRTEQGDSAMYLCASSRRQGAAKNIQYFGAGTRLSVL.

This clone occurred once. The rearrangement joins TRBV3-1 (or the pseudogene TRBV3-2) to TRBJ1-4, with D possibly being TRBD1 (5 bases). Germline V gene data show CDR1 as LGHDT and CDR2 as YNNKEL (reference sequence). This CDR3 is 15 amino acids long. The V gene lost 0 bases and the J gene lost 4 bases, with 9 bases spanning the gap. CDR3 in DNA: TGTGCCAGCAGCCAAGATGGAGACAGTAATGAAAAACTGTTTTTT. Residues: CASSQDGDSNEKLFF.

As concerns this clone: One junction end disagrees with the germline gene, perhaps due to a read error. The gene calls are TRBV6-5 and TRBJ2-7, with a weak D call TRBD2 (6 bases). The CDR3 spans 15 residues. Germline CDR1 reads MNHEY; CDR2 reads SVGAGI. The CDR3 loop reads CASSQPGLDTYAQYF. CDR3 nucleotides: TGTGCCAGCAGTCAGCCGGGACTCGACACCTACGCGCAGTACTTC.

This chain links TRBV5-1 with TRBJ2-5; 8 nucleotides match TRBD1. Unmatched junction bases numbered 11, after V lost 6 bases and J lost 4 bases. CDR3 size: 15 residues. From germline, CDR1 is SGHRS and CDR2 YFSETQ. The CDR3 region is CASKETGAGGETQYF. CDR3 coding DNA: TGCGCCAGCAAGGAGACAGGGGCCGGGGGAGAGACCCAGTACTTC.

The CDR3 here is CASSSPQGALTDTQYF. In DNA, the CDR3 is TGCGCCAGCAGCTCCCCCCAGGGGGCCCTCACAGATACGCAGTATTTT. V and J are TRBV5-1 and TRBJ2-3, with 8 bases aligning to TRBD1. The CDR3 spans 16 residues. Germline-derived CDR1 and CDR2 are SGHRS and YFSETQ. V was pared by 3 bases and J by 2 bases, with 8 bases of the junction left unmatched.

The chain links TRBV28 to TRBJ2-1; D unresolved. The germline gives CDR1 MDHEN, CDR2 SYDVKM. The V and J ends lost 6 bases and 13 bases respectively, with 13 bases between them. CDR3 size: 11 residues. The CDR3 protein is CASRQNGVQFF. DNA of the CDR3: TGTGCCAGCAGGCAGAACGGAGTTCAGTTCTTC.

This clone has a handful of counts. The chain combines TRBV2 with TRBJ2-7; 12 positions match TRBD2. V dropped 1 base and J dropped 3; count of bases not matched to a gene: 4. CDR1 is SNHLY, CDR2 FYNNEI, per germline. This CDR3 is built from 16 residues. Here the CDR3 reads CASSEGLAGAIYEQYF. The DNA for the CDR3 is TGTGCCAGCAGTGAAGGACTAGCGGGAGCTATCTACGAGCAGTACTTC.

A word on this clone: Relative to the germline gene, one junction end is altered; a read error may explain this. The chain has TRBV5-1 and TRBJ2-7; 12 positions match TRBD2. From germline, CDR1 is SGHRS and CDR2 YFSETQ. The CDR3 spans 14 residues. CDR3 nucleotides: TGCGCCAGCAGCTTGATGGGACTAGCGGGTCATTCCTTCTTC. Protein product: CASSLMGLAGHSFF.

The gene calls are TRBV11-2 and TRBJ2-7; 8 bases agree with TRBD2. Germline loops: CDR1 SGHAT, CDR2 FQNNGV. V lost 5 bases to trimming and J lost 0 bases; unmatched junction nucleotides: 6. CDR3 length: 15 residues. DNA for the CDR3: TGTGCCAGCAGCGATCGGGGGGGGACCTCCTACGAGCAGTACTTC. Its protein product is CASSDRGGTSYEQYF.

The chain uses TRBV23-1 and TRBJ2-1; 10 bases map to TRBD1. TRBV23-1 qualifies as an ORF whose function is uncertain. The J segment lost 6 bases and the V segment lost 8 bases, leaving 13 bases of the junction unmatched. The CDR3 consists of 16 residues. The CDR3 region is CASPLPGTGEFNEQFF. In DNA, the CDR3 is TGCGCCAGCCCACTTCCGGGGACAGGGGAATTCAATGAGCAGTTCTTC.

This sequence joins TRBV7-2 and TRBJ2-2, with 8 positions matching TRBD2. After removal of 10 bases from V and 0 bases from J, the junction contained 10 bases not matched to a gene. CDR3 length: 16 residues. In germline, CDR1 is SGHTA, CDR2 FQGNSA. The CDR3 loop is CATRGGADANTGELFF. The CDR3 DNA sequence: TGTGCCACTCGGGGGGGGGCGGACGCGAACACCGGGGAGCTGTTTTTT. The variable domain in full, with the rest retrieved from reference TRBV7-2 and TRBJ2-2, is GAGVSQSPSNKVTEKGKDVELRCDPISGHTALYWYRQSLGQGLEFLIYFQGNSAPDKSGLPSDRFSAERTGGSVSTLTIQRTQQEDSAVYLCATRGGADANTGELFFGEGSRLTVL.

The gene calls are TRBV3-1 (or the pseudogene TRBV3-2) and TRBJ2-7; D is unclear. Germline V gene data show CDR1 as LGHDT and CDR2 as YNNKEL (reference sequence). This CDR3 spans 14 amino acids. V lost 5 bases, J lost 4 bases, and 15 bases lay in between. CDR3 loop: CASSSVSSRYEQYF. CDR3 nucleotides: TGTGCCAGCAGCTCTGTCTCTTCGAGATACGAGCAGTACTTC.

The J gene is TRBJ2-4, the V gene TRBV3-1 (or the pseudogene TRBV3-2); 8 nucleotides line up with TRBD1. The germline gives CDR1 LGHDT, CDR2 YNNKEL (reference sequence). Germline trimming cut 0 bases from V and 8 bases from J; bases unmatched to any gene: 12. The CDR3 is 17 residues long. CDR3 loop: CASSQDSWTGPGDIQYF. DNA of the CDR3: TGTGCCAGCAGCCAAGACAGCTGGACAGGGCCGGGGGACATTCAGTACTTC.

The chain uses TRBV11-2 and TRBJ2-1; the D gene is possibly TRBD2 (5 bases). V gave up 7 bases and J gave up 0 bases, with 13 bases separating them. Germline V gives CDR1 SGHAT, CDR2 FQNNGV. There are 15 residues in the CDR3. The CDR3 loop is CASNYGVSSYNEQFF. CDR3 sequence (DNA): TGTGCCAGCAACTACGGGGTCAGCTCCTACAATGAGCAGTTCTTC. Combining the CDR3 with reference TRBV11-2 and TRBJ2-1 gives the whole variable domain EAGVAQSPRYKIIEKRQSVAFWCNPISGHATLYWYQQILGQGPKLLIQFQNNGVVDDSQLPKDRFSAERLKGVDSTLKIQPAKLEDSAVYLCASNYGVSSYNEQFFGPGTRLTVL.

The chain joins TRBV7-6 to TRBJ1-5; 7 bases are a match to TRBD1. V shed 7 bases and J 2 bases; nucleotides not matched to a gene: 20. The germline CDR1 and CDR2 sequences are SGHVS and FNYEAQ. The CDR3 sequence is 19 residues long. The CDR3 nucleotides read TGTGCCAGCAACCTTGTGGCAGTCGGCAGTCAGGGGGGCAATCAGCCCCAGCATTTT. Translated, it gives CASNLVAVGSQGGNQPQHF.

CDR3 sequence (DNA): TGTGCCAGCAGTGAAAGGCTAGCGGGAGGGTACAATGAGCAGTTCTTC. Translating it yields CASSERLAGGYNEQFF. This chain links TRBV6-1 with TRBJ2-1; 12 nucleotides align to TRBD2. V shed 2 bases, J shed 4 bases, and the junction held 3 bases outside the gene matches. CDR1 is MNHNS and CDR2 is SASEGT in the germline V gene. The CDR3 is 16 residues long.

There are a few counts of this clone. The chain has TRBV28 and TRBJ2-1, with D perhaps TRBD1 (5 bases). Germline values: CDR1 MDHEN, CDR2 SYDVKM. The CDR3 spans 14 residues. The V gene lost 3 bases and the J gene lost 2 bases, with 8 bases spanning the gap. CDR3 sequence (DNA): TGTGCCAGCAGTTTGCAGGGCCCCTACAATGAGCAGTTCTTC. This codes for CASSLQGPYNEQFF.

This clone was detected once. V and J are TRBV2 and TRBJ1-2, with 7 bases matching TRBD1. The CDR3 covers 13 residues. Germline V gene data show CDR1 as SNHLY and CDR2 as FYNNEI. V was clipped by 6 bases and J by 4 bases; unmatched bases: 5. The CDR3 loop reads CASRTGTAYGYTF. CDR3 DNA: TGTGCCAGCAGGACCGGGACAGCCTATGGCTACACCTTC.

This sequence joins TRBV7-2 and TRBJ2-7; maybe TRBD2 (5 bases). This CDR3 is built from 16 residues. With 2 bases removed from V and 3 bases from J, the gap between germline ends came to 17 bases. The germline V gene has CDR1 SGHTA and CDR2 FQGNSA. For the CDR3, the DNA is TGTGCCAGCAGCTTACACCTACTAGGAGTCGACTACGAGCAGTACTTC. Its translation is CASSLHLLGVDYEQYF.

The CDR3 loop reads CASSPLKVAGPLADTQYF. The CDR3 DNA sequence: TGTGCCAGCTCACCGTTAAAGGTAGCGGGTCCCCTGGCAGATACGCAGTATTTT. The chain has TRBV18 and TRBJ2-3; 7 bases map to TRBD2. V dropped 3 bases and J dropped 4; count of bases not matched to a gene: 16. The CDR3 covers 18 residues. Germline CDR1 reads KGHSH; CDR2 reads LQKENI.

The chain employs TRBV10-1 and TRBJ1-2; TRBD1 agrees at 9 bases. The germline V gene has CDR1 WNHNN and CDR2 SYGVQD (reference sequence). J was trimmed by 9 bases and V by 2 bases; bases with no gene match: 10. The length of the CDR3 is 15 residues. CDR3 bases: TGCGCCAGCAGTGAGAGTCGGGACAGGGTTTCTAGCTACACCTTC. Translated: CASSESRDRVSSYTF.

The V and J genes are TRBV19 and TRBJ1-2, with TRBD1 identical over 9 bases. CDR3 length equals 15 residues. In germline, CDR1 is LNHDA, CDR2 SQIVND (reference sequence). After removal of 3 bases from V and 4 bases from J, the junction contained 6 bases not matched to a gene. CDR3: CASSITGQGTYGYTF. Here the CDR3 DNA reads TGTGCCAGTAGTATCACCGGACAGGGGACCTATGGCTACACCTTC. Full variable domain (outside the CDR3, taken from reference TRBV19 and TRBJ1-2): DGGITQSPKYLFRKEGQNVTLSCEQNLNHDAMYWYRQDPGQGLRLIYYSQIVNDFQKGDIAEGYSVSREKKESFPLTVTSAQKNPTAFYLCASSITGQGTYGYTFGSGTRLTVV.